This T cell receptor (beta chain) stems from a study of blood T cells in healthy people across ages (dated by TCRdb to 2013 to 2016). About the investigation overall: In model experiments, template switching captured about one uniquely barcoded TCR beta cDNA molecule for every two T cells. Donors of different ages were randomly distributed across sequencing lanes to avoid experimental bias. To track age-related changes in TCR beta repertoire diversity, the study relied on deep sequencing normalized with unique cDNA molecular identifiers. Using the same blood draw, the study looked at two additional independent replicas of 1 million unique cDNA reads for two donors, one aged 18 to 29 and the other aged 80 or older. Donors were grouped into four age groups: young (average roughly 17 years), middle-aged (less than 40), aged (62) and long-lived (approximately 75).

The approximately 41 donors, aged roughly 6 to 100 years, were systemically healthy Caucasian individuals from Russia. Each donor gave 8 to 10 milliliters of peripheral blood, drawn into EDTA-treated Vacutainer tubes. Ficoll-Paque density-gradient centrifugation was used to isolate PBMCs, with at least 6 million obtained per sample. Trizol reagent was used to extract total RNA from the PBMCs, yielding at least 5 micrograms per sample. The percentages of naive CD45RAhigh/CD27high T cells were determined by flow cytometry on a PBMC aliquot from every donor. At the junction V is shortened by 5 bases and J by 0 bases, with 16 bases in between. CDR1 and CDR2 (MNHEY, SVGEGT) derive from the germline V gene. The CDR3 numbers 16 residues from cysteine through phenylalanine. CDR3 DNA is the only sequence kept; it has 48 bases, read in frame from the first base. In the case of this clonotype: No antigen is known for it. Within one base of it there is no much larger clone, and no base qualities were kept.

Study-wide conclusions, independent of this receptor: Donor CMV infection status was unknown, potentially confounding age-related changes in expanded clonotypes. Estimates of total diversity from one million sequenced T cells were regarded as lower bounds and underestimates. The percentage of naive T cells measured by flow cytometry correlated strongly with observed TCR beta diversity. The long-lived group showed more naive CD4+ T cells, fewer expanded clones and increased TCR diversity than the aged group, suggesting age selection. Since profiling was done on bulk unsorted PBMCs, naive and antigen-experienced compartments could not be conclusively compared. As age increased, observed TCR beta diversity per million T cells dropped in a roughly linear way, and a significant reduction was already evident by age about 40.

The protocol used for the library was 5' RACE. The instrument given in TCRdb is Illumina HiSeq 2500. A second PCR of roughly 7 to 11 cycles was run with a J-beta primer mix and a sample-barcoded 5' primer. A template-switch 5' adaptor carrying 12 random nucleotides introduced a unique molecular identifier onto each TCR beta cDNA molecule. Each sample yielded at least 3 million CDR3-containing paired-end reads. All of the RNA was converted into first-strand cDNA using the Mint cDNA synthesis kit, with a TRBC-specific oligonucleotide serving as the primer. All cDNA was treated with uracil-DNA glycosylase and then went through a first 18-cycle PCR with the universal primers M1SS and BC2_uni_R. Per the original workflow: Each sample was normalized by randomly selecting 1 million high-quality reads, each carrying a distinct molecular identifier. Instead of being binned into consensus sequences, reads with shared molecular identifiers were discarded. MiTCR, with a Q25 quality threshold and the strictest error-elimination algorithm, was used for CDR3 identification, clonotype clustering and error correction. A nonparametric unseen species model with Euler transformation was used to estimate lower-bound total TCR beta diversity. TCRdb reanalyzed the raw reads on its own, using fastp at Q25 for trimming and MiXCR for clone calling, and kept in-frame beta chains. Duplicate CDR3 protein sequences are folded into a single record with the most common DNA and genes. For this entry, the V and J calls and clone size follow TCRdb and not the study's own pipeline. The sample table records hundreds of thousands of distinct CDR3 sequences; roughly 48% of these occur just once. The ten largest clonotypes hold 20% to 25% of the sample.

The chain employs TRBV6-2 or TRBV6-3 and TRBJ1-1, with TRBD1 tentatively as D gene (5 bases match). The source is an elderly man in good health. Material: blood. The CDR3 sequence is CASSGPTPGVNTEAFF. The DNA reads as follows: TGTGCCAGCAGTGGACCGACTCCGGGGGTGAACACTGAAGCTTTCTTT.